Sequencing of this TCR beta chain was carried out in a study of lymphopenia after photon versus proton radiotherapy (dated by TCRdb to the late 2010s). Background on the whole study: The immunological effects of photon versus proton radiation therapy were compared in patients with gastrointestinal tumors who developed high-grade lymphopenia. The study was designed to characterize how the impact on the immune system differs between the two radiation modalities. The cohort included 20 patients with gastrointestinal tumors who developed lymphopenia after receiving either photon or proton therapy.

Paper-wide results and their limitations: The survival association was examined only in patients who died, and the authors described better survival with proton therapy as a possibility, not as a demonstrated result. Among patients across the cohort who died, overall survival time showed an inverse correlation with a larger post-nadir drop in TCR diversity. After the lymphocyte count nadir, repertoires from photon-treated patients showed oligoclonal expansion, particularly of CD8+ Temra cells, and this expansion drove the decline in diversity. Proton-treated patients stayed relatively stable during treatment, while photon-treated patients lost naive T cells and TCR diversity and gained effector/memory populations.

From the cysteine up to the phenylalanine, the CDR3 has a length of 15 residues. Here the CDR3 DNA is all that survives: 45 bases in frame from base 1. Looking up the germline V gene yields CDR1 MDHEN and CDR2 SYDVKM. Libraries were built with the immunoSEQ multiplex PCR assay. Deep sequencing of rearranged TCR beta loci, alongside multiparametric flow cytometry, was used to profile T cell repertoires. This is the immuneACCESS table as TCRdb keeps it, with only in-frame sequences that have V and J called. A part of the clones is gone; compared with another copy, unresolved V genes explain less than half, and the rest is unexplained. The sample table records 40,000 to 45,000 clones; about four fifths of these occur just once. Roughly 23% of the sample belongs to the ten largest clones. In the case of this clone: The antigen this receptor binds is unknown. A clone one base away is much larger, so this may be a read error. The same CDR3 arises from other DNA sequences in this sample as well.

This chain joins TRBV28 to TRBJ2-2; the D gene assignment is ambiguous. The sequence derives from a woman in her 70s with pancreatic cancer. The input for sequencing was peripheral blood, taken from a patient treated with proton-based radiotherapy. In nucleotide form, the sequence is TGTGCCAGCAGGCCGACCGACCTGAACACCGGAGAGCTGTTTTTT. This is translated as CASRPTDLNTGELFF.